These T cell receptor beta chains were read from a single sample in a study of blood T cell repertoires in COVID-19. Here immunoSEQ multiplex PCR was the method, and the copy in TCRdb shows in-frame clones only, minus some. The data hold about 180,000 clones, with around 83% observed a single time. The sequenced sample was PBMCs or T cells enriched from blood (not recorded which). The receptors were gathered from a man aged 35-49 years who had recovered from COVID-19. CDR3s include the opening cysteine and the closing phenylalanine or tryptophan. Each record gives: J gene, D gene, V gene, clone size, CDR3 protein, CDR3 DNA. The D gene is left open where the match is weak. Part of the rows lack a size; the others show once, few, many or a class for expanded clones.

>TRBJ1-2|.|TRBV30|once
CAWSDRDGYTF
TGTGCCTGGAGTGACAGGGACGGCTACACCTTC
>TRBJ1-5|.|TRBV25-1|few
CASSGSSGSQPQHF
TGTGCCAGCAGTGGGAGCTCGGGGAGTCAGCCCCAGCATTTT
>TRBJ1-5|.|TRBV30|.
CAWSVGGASQPQHF
TGTGCCTGGAGTGTCGGGGGAGCCAGTCAGCCCCAGCATTTT
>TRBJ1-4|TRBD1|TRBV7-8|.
CASSQGQGGANEKLFF
TGTGCCAGCAGCCAGGGACAGGGGGGAGCTAATGAAAAACTGTTTTTT
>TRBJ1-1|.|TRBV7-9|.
CASRTTGLTEAFF
TGTGCCAGCAGAACGACAGGCCTCACTGAAGCTTTCTTT
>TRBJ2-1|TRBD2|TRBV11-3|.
CASSLTSGGAWNEQFF
TGTGCCAGCAGCTTAACTAGCGGGGGGGCTTGGAATGAGCAGTTCTTC
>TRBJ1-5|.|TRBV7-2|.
CASSLAGGNQPQHF
TGTGCCAGCAGCTTAGCAGGGGGAAATCAGCCCCAGCATTTT
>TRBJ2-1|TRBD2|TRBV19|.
CASTLTGLAFSEQFF
TGTGCCAGTACGTTGACGGGACTAGCATTCAGTGAGCAGTTCTTC
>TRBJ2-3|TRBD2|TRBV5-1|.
CASSLGLADRDTQYF
TGCGCCAGCAGCTTGGGACTAGCGGACAGAGATACGCAGTATTTT
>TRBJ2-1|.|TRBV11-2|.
CASSPGIASSYNEQFF
TGTGCCAGCAGCCCGGGGATAGCGAGCTCCTACAATGAGCAGTTCTTC
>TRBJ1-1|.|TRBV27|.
CATRGRGANTEAFF
TGTGCCACCAGGGGCAGGGGTGCGAACACTGAAGCTTTCTTT
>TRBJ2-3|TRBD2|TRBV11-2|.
CASSLTSGSGDTQYF
TGTGCCAGCAGCTTAACTAGCGGGAGTGGAGATACGCAGTATTTT
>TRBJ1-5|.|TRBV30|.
CAWSVGGLNQPQHF
TGTGCCTGGAGTGTGGGGGGGCTCAATCAGCCCCAGCATTTT
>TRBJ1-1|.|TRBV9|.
CASSSRDTALEAFF
TGTGCCAGCAGCTCCCGGGACACAGCTCTTGAAGCTTTCTTT
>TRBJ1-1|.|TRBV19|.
CASSNRLDRNTEAFF
TGTGCCAGTAGTAACCGCCTCGACAGGAACACTGAAGCTTTCTTT
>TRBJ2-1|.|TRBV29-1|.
CSVARLDEQFF
TGCAGCGTTGCTAGACTCGATGAGCAGTTCTTC
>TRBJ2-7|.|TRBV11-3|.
CASSLESEGRSSYEQYF
TGTGCCAGCAGCTTAGAATCAGAGGGTAGGAGCTCCTACGAGCAGTACTTC
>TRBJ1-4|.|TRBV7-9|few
CASSLNQGSRKLFF
TGTGCCAGCAGCTTAAATCAGGGTTCCAGAAAACTGTTTTTT
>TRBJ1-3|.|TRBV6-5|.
CAIQRQGGNTIYF
TGTGCCATCCAGAGGCAGGGAGGAAACACCATATATTTT
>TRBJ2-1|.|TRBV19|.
CASSGQWDEQFF
TGTGCCAGTAGTGGGCAGTGGGATGAGCAGTTCTTC
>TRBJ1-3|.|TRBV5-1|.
CASRPGLNSGNTIYF
TGCGCCAGCAGGCCGGGACTCAACTCTGGAAACACCATATATTTT
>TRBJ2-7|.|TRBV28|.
CASSFPDGGSYEQYF
TGTGCCAGCAGTTTCCCGGACGGAGGCTCCTACGAGCAGTACTTC
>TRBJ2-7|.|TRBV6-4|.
CASRWTAYEQYF
TGTGCCAGCAGATGGACAGCCTACGAGCAGTACTTC
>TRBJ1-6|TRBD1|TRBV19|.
CASTLRTGAYNSPLHF
TGTGCCAGTACCCTCAGGACAGGTGCATATAATTCACCCCTCCACTTT
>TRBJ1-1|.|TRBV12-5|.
CASGTRPSSWPPGTEAFF
TGTGCTAGTGGTACCAGACCCTCTTCCTGGCCCCCGGGGACTGAAGCTTTCTTT
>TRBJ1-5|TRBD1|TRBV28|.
CASRGTGGFQPQHF
TGTGCCAGCAGAGGGACAGGGGGATTTCAGCCCCAGCATTTT
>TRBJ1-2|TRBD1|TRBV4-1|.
CASSQFAPGQFHF
TGCGCCAGCAGCCAATTTGCACCGGGACAGTTTCACTTC
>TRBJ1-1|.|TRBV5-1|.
CASSLGTPNMNTEAFF
TGCGCCAGCAGCTTGGGGACACCTAACATGAACACTGAAGCTTTCTTT
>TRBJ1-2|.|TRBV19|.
CASRLPGARDYGYTF
TGTGCCAGTAGGCTGCCGGGAGCCAGAGACTATGGCTACACCTTC
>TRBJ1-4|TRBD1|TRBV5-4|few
CASSFGGQGARATNEKLFF
TGTGCCAGCAGCTTTGGGGGACAGGGGGCGCGGGCAACTAATGAAAAACTGTTTTTT
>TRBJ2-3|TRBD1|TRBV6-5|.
CASSPGTGVTDTQYF
TGTGCCAGCAGTCCCGGGACAGGGGTGACAGATACGCAGTATTTT
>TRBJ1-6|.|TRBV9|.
CASSGATNSPLHF
TGTGCCAGCAGCGGGGCCACTAATTCACCCCTCCACTTT
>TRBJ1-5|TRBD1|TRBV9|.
CASSVGEGARNQPQHF
TGTGCCAGCAGCGTAGGTGAGGGGGCTCGAAATCAGCCCCAGCATTTT
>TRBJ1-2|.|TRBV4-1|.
CASSQVRDGLYGYTF
TGCGCCAGCAGCCAAGTCCGGGATGGTTTGTATGGCTACACCTTC
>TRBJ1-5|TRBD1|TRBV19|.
CASSMMETGSVPGNQPQHF
TGTGCCAGTAGTATGATGGAGACAGGGTCGGTTCCGGGTAATCAGCCCCAGCATTTT
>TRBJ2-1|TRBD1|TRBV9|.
CASSSGQGMFF
TGTGCCAGCAGCTCCGGACAGGGGATGTTCTTC
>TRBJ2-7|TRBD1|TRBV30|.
CAWGGQGGLKQYF
TGTGCCTGGGGAGGACAGGGTGGTTTAAAGCAGTACTTC
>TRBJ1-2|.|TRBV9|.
CASSVVGTTNYGYTF
TGTGCCAGCAGCGTAGTTGGCACCACTAACTATGGCTACACCTTC
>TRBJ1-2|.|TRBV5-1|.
CASRLAGTRDLYTF
TGCGCCAGCAGGTTAGCCGGGACAAGGGATCTCTACACCTTC
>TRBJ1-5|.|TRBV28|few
CASSSRGWEGILNQPQHF
TGTGCCAGCAGTTCGAGGGGTTGGGAGGGGATACTAAATCAGCCCCAGCATTTT
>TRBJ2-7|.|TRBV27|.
CASSSTRIPYEQYF
TGTGCCAGCAGTTCTACTAGAATCCCCTACGAGCAGTACTTC
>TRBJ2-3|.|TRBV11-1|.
CASSLDFTDTQYF
TGTGCCAGCAGCTTAGACTTCACAGATACGCAGTATTTT
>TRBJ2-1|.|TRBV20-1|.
CSAEGDHEQFF
TGCAGTGCGGAGGGAGACCATGAGCAGTTCTTC
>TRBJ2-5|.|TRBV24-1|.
CATSDSGSPKETQYF
TGTGCCACCAGTGATTCCGGTAGTCCGAAGGAGACCCAGTACTTC
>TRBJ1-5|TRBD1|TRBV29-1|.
CSVSNRGDQPQHF
TGCAGCGTCTCTAACAGGGGAGATCAGCCCCAGCATTTT